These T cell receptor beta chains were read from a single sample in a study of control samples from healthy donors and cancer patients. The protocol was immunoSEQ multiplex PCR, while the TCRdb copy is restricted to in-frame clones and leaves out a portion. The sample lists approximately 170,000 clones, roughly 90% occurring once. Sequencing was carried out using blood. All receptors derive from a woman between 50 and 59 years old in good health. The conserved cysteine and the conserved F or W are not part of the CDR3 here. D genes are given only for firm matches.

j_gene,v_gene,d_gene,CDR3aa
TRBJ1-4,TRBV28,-,ASSFGTDVEKLF
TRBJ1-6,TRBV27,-,ASSLSRDVRNSPLH
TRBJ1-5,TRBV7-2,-,ASSFGFQGNQPQH
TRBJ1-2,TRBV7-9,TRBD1,ASSHPGTGEFGGYT
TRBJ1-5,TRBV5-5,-,ASSLEVAEPQH
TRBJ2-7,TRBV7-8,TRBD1,ASRRQGARSYEQY
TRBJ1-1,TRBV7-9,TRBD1,ASNKQGGTEAF
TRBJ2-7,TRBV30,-,AWSVGPRGREQY
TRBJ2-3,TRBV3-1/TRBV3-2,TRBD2,ASSRGLAGGDTQY
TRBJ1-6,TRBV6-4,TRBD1,ASSDLAGGSPLH
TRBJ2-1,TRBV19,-,ASHPPTLGAGSYNEQF
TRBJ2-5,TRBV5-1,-,ASSISTPAEETQY
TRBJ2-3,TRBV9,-,ASSPRQGAGDTQY
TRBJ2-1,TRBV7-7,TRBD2,ASSRGLAGDNEQF
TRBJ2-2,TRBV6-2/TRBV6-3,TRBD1,ASSVTGSHGELF
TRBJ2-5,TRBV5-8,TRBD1,ASSGAGTGPQETQY
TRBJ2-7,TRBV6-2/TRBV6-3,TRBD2,ASSGPGLGIYEQY
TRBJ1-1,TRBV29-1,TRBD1,SVARTGGGGTEAF
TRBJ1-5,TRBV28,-,ASSLARDQPQH
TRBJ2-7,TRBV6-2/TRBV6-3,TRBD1,ASSQGAWEQY
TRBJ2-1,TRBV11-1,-,ASTDGNFSYNEQF
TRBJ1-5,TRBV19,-,ASSRGRRDQPQH
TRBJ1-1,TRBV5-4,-,ASSGGGWRSTEAF
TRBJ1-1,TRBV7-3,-,ASSLTRDLTEAF
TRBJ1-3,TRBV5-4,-,ASSPSGGISGNTIY
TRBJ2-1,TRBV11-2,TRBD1,ASSFGTGYNEQF
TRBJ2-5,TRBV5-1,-,ASSSQETQY
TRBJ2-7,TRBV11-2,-,ASSSRRGRFYEQY
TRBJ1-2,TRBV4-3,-,ASSQVGQDYGYT
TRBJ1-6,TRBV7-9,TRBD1,ASSPSEGARNSPLH
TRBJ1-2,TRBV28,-,ASSLSAGREGYT
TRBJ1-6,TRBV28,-,ATLGSLYSPLH
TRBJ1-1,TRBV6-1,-,ASSEWGTEAF
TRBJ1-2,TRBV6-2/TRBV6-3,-,ASSYNRIGGYT
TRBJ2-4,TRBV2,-,ASSDAPFIQY
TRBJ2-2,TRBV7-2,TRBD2,ASSLTSGSRWTGELF
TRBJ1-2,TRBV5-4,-,ASSFWGTVYGYT
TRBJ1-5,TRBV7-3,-,ASSLTNDQPQH
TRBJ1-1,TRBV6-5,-,ASSVVTGNTEAF
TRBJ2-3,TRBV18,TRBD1,ASSPGTGGDTQY
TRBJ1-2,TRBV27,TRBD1,ASSLFYPGTGLVYGYT
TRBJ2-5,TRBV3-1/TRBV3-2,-,AGSLKEGGTLQETQY
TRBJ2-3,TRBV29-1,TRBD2,SVRMGLAASTDTQY
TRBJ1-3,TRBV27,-,ARGREAGNTIY
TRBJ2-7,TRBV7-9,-,ASMAAGAYEQY
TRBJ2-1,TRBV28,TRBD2,ASSLPLAGGYYNEQF
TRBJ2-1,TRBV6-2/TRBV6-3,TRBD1,ASSYPRTGGAYNEQF
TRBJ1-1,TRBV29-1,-,SVEGLFNTEAF
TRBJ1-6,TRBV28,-,ASMGFGWGNSPLH
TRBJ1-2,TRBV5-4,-,ASSLTDSYGYT
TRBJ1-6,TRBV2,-,ASTGDYNSPLH
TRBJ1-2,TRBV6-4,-,ASSVQVGTGGYT
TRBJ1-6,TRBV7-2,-,ASSLVGPGVPLH
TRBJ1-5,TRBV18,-,ASSPGEAMYQPQH